The 32 T cell receptor beta chains reported below all come from one sample, sequenced in a study of a mutant IDH1 vaccine in newly diagnosed glioma. Time point described: week 11, during vaccination. Every single dose of the vaccine, 300 ug of mutant IDH1 20-mer peptide, came with topical imiquimod. No antigen has been assigned to these receptors. Some clones are missing from TCRdb's copy, which holds only in-frame ones; the method was immunoSEQ multiplex PCR. The sample shows 45,000 to 65,000 clones, about 91% of them seen only once. The sequenced sample was PBMCs, obtained from a glioma patient whose treatment included an IDH1 peptide vaccine. The receptors come from a man aged 50 to 59 with glioma.

This sequence joins TRBV4-2 and TRBJ2-3; 12 nucleotides agree with TRBD2. With V trimmed by 1 base and J by 4 bases, 0 bases remained unmatched. Germline loops: CDR1 LGHNA, CDR2 YNFKEQ. The CDR3 spans 15 residues. CDR3 loop: CASSQGLAGADTQYF. The CDR3 nucleotides read TGTGCCAGCAGCCAAGGACTAGCGGGGGCAGATACGCAGTATTTT.

This chain connects TRBV2 to TRBJ2-3; 13 nucleotides line up with TRBD2. The CDR3 extends over 16 amino acids. With 6 bases clipped from V and 0 bases from J, the junction kept 3 bases outside the gene matches. Germline values: CDR1 SNHLY, CDR2 FYNNEI. DNA for the CDR3: TGTGCCAGCAGGGGGACTAGCGGGATCAGCACAGATACGCAGTATTTT. Translating it yields CASRGTSGISTDTQYF.

V gene TRBV11-1 combines with J gene TRBJ1-2; D not resolved. Germline V gives CDR1 SGHAT, CDR2 FQDESV (reference sequence). CDR3 length equals 19 residues. Trimming stripped 5 bases from V and 3 bases from J, with 28 bases between. CDR3 region: CASSPEVGVRGLGHYGYTF. The CDR3 bases are TGTGCCAGCAGCCCAGAAGTCGGGGTACGTGGGCTAGGGCACTATGGCTACACCTTC.

The rearrangement links TRBV30 to TRBJ2-3; 7 bases map to TRBD2. The length of the CDR3 is 15 residues. V was clipped by 0 bases and J by 2 bases; unmatched bases: 5. Looked up from germline, CDR1 is GTSNPN and CDR2 is SVGIG (reference sequence). The chain's CDR3 is CAWSVPSGITDTQYF. The CDR3 region has the DNA TGTGCCTGGAGTGTACCTAGCGGCATCACAGATACGCAGTATTTT.

V gene TRBV7-9 combines with J gene TRBJ2-3; D unresolved. The CDR3 loop spans 13 amino acids. The V and J ends lost 5 bases and 4 bases respectively, with 10 bases between them. Per germline, CDR1 SEHNR and CDR2 FQNEAQ (reference sequence). This CDR3 is CASSPTSADTQYF. In DNA form, the CDR3 reads TGTGCCAGCAGCCCCACGAGCGCAGATACGCAGTATTTT.

V and J are TRBV5-6 and TRBJ2-7; maybe TRBD1 (6 bases). The V end lost 0 bases, the J end lost 5 bases, and 15 bases lay between the germline ends. The CDR3 spans 15 residues. Germline V gene data show CDR1 as SGHDT and CDR2 as YYEEEE. The DNA for the CDR3 is TGTGCCAGCAGCTTGGGTCTGGGGGCGTTCGACGAGCAGTACTTC. Protein: CASSLGLGAFDEQYF.

The chain's CDR3 is CASSLSGELGLSGINEQFF. CDR3 coding DNA: TGTGCCAGCAGTTTATCGGGGGAATTGGGACTGAGCGGGATAAATGAGCAGTTCTTC. The chain combines TRBV27 with TRBJ2-1, with TRBD2 identical over 7 bases. Germline CDR1 MNHEY, CDR2 SMNVEV (reference sequence). V lost 0 bases and J lost 7; bases outside the gene matches: 18. This CDR3 comprises 19 residues.

This chain links TRBV9 with TRBJ2-7; tentatively, D is TRBD1 (6 bases). Germline V gene data show CDR1 as SGDLS and CDR2 as YYNGEE. V dropped 0 bases and J dropped 5 bases, with 18 bases sitting between them. The CDR3 is made up of 16 amino acids. The CDR3 loop is CASSVGSGQPSDEQYF. The CDR3 nucleotides are TGTGCCAGCAGCGTAGGTTCAGGACAGCCGAGCGACGAGCAGTACTTC. The variable domain in full, completed from reference TRBV9 and TRBJ2-7, reads DSGVTQTPKHLITATGQRVTLRCSPRSGDLSVYWYQQSLDQGLQFLIQYYNGEERAKGNILERFSAQQFPDLHSELNLSSLELGDSALYFCASSVGSGQPSDEQYFGPGTRLTVT.

J is TRBJ2-7 and V is TRBV27; no definite D call. The V gene lost 4 bases and the J gene lost 5 bases, with 21 bases spanning the gap. CDR1 and CDR2 from the germline V gene are MNHEY and SMNVEV (reference sequence). The CDR3 totals 16 residues. This CDR3 is CASSSGGVFPPDEQYF. The DNA for the CDR3 is TGTGCCAGCAGTTCTGGTGGGGTGTTCCCCCCCGACGAGCAGTACTTC.

The genes are TRBV5-4 and TRBJ1-1, with no clear D. Looked up from germline, CDR1 is SGHNT and CDR2 is YYREEE (reference sequence). The CDR3 consists of 12 residues. Trimming cost V 4 bases and J 7 bases, with 11 bases left between them. CDR3 DNA sequence: TGTGCCAGCAGCCTCGGGTCACTTGAAGCTTTCTTT. Translation gives CASSLGSLEAFF.

The chain uses TRBV7-6 and TRBJ2-7; D is possibly TRBD1 or TRBD2 (5 bases each). There are 15 residues in the CDR3. Germline V lookup: CDR1 SGHVS, CDR2 FNYEAQ. Trimming shortened V by 4 bases and J by 5 bases, and 18 bases separated the two germline ends. The CDR3 loop reads CASSSRPWETDEQYF. CDR3 in DNA: TGTGCCAGCAGCTCCCGGCCGTGGGAGACAGACGAGCAGTACTTC.

The genes are TRBV2 and TRBJ1-4; D is possibly TRBD1 (5 bases). The CDR3 has 14 amino acids. Trimming removed 7 bases from V and 3 bases from J, with 12 bases in between. CDR1 and CDR2 from the germline V gene are SNHLY and FYNNEI. Here the CDR3 reads CASNNRRSNEKLFF. CDR3 nucleotide sequence: TGTGCCAGCAATAACAGGAGATCTAATGAAAAACTGTTTTTT.

This clone turned up a few times. The rearrangement joins TRBV5-1 to TRBJ1-6; D is possibly TRBD1 (5 bases). There are 16 residues in the CDR3. Germline V CDR1 and CDR2: SGHRS, YFSETQ. V was pared by 4 bases and J by 6 bases, with 17 bases between. The chain's CDR3 is CASSLNSLRGNSPLHF. The CDR3 DNA sequence: TGCGCCAGCAGCCTGAATTCGTTGAGGGGTAATTCACCCCTCCACTTT.

The V call is TRBV7-9, the J call TRBJ1-6, with D perhaps matching TRBD1 (5 bases). The V gene's germline CDR1 is SEHNR and CDR2 FQNEAQ (reference sequence). The CDR3 contains 14 residues. The V end lost 3 bases, the J end lost 10 bases, and 13 bases lay between the germline ends. CDR3 sequence reads: CASSLAGWGSPLHF. CDR3 DNA sequence: TGTGCCAGCAGCTTGGCTGGCTGGGGCTCACCCCTCCACTTT.

The chain has TRBV25-1 and TRBJ2-1, with 9 bases fitting TRBD2. Germline V gene data show CDR1 as MGHDK and CDR2 as SYGVNS. The CDR3 has 15 amino acids. Losses at the gene ends were 4 bases for V and 5 bases for J; bases not matched to a gene: 6. The CDR3: CASSGGGRVNNEQFF. The CDR3 nucleotides read TGTGCCAGCAGTGGTGGCGGGAGGGTTAACAATGAGCAGTTCTTC.

This chain uses TRBV7-9 with TRBJ2-1, with 8 bases matching TRBD2. The CDR3 covers 16 residues. J gave up 7 bases and V 0 bases, and 8 bases lay outside the gene matches. CDR1 is SEHNR and CDR2 is FQNEAQ in the germline V gene (reference sequence). The CDR3 sequence is CASSLARSGGGNEQFF. Written as DNA, the CDR3 is TGTGCCAGCAGCTTAGCGAGAAGCGGGGGAGGGAATGAGCAGTTCTTC.

The chain is built from TRBV5-1 and TRBJ2-3, with D possibly being TRBD1 or TRBD2 (5 bases each). The CDR3 totals 16 residues. Trimming took off 0 bases at V and 1 base at J, with 12 bases between the two ends. The germline CDR1 and CDR2 sequences are SGHRS and YFSETQ. The CDR3 loop reads CASSLAGARGTDTQYF. DNA of the CDR3: TGCGCCAGCAGCTTGGCCGGGGCGCGGGGCACAGATACGCAGTATTTT.

V and J are TRBV7-2 and TRBJ2-3; 11 positions agree with TRBD2. V shed 5 bases, J shed 2 bases, and the junction held 9 bases outside the gene matches. This CDR3 comprises 17 residues. The V gene's germline CDR1 is SGHTA and CDR2 FQGNSA. CDR3 coding DNA: TGTGCCAGCAGCCGTGTCGCTAGCGGGGGGCCCACAGATACGCAGTATTTT. Its protein product is CASSRVASGGPTDTQYF.

The chain couples TRBV5-1 to TRBJ1-2, with D tentatively TRBD1 (6 bases). V was clipped by 0 bases and J by 4 bases, with 16 bases between them. CDR3 size: 16 residues. The germline CDR1 and CDR2 sequences are SGHRS and YFSETQ. The CDR3 region has the DNA TGCGCCAGCAGCTTGGCATCTACACAGGGACCCTATGGCTACACCTTC. Translated: CASSLASTQGPYGYTF.

The chain is built from TRBV2 and TRBJ1-5; 7 nucleotides match TRBD1. Germline-derived CDR1 and CDR2 are SNHLY and FYNNEI. The CDR3 spans 15 residues. V was pared by 8 bases and J by 2 bases, with 9 bases of the junction left unmatched. The CDR3 here is CASRRGLKGNQPQHF. As DNA, the CDR3 is TGTGCCAGCCGGAGGGGGCTAAAGGGCAATCAGCCCCAGCATTTT. The full variable domain, completed using reference TRBV2 and TRBJ1-5, is EPEVTQTPSHQVTQMGQEVILRCVPISNHLYFYWYRQILGQKVEFLVSFYNNEISEKSEIFDDQFSVERPDGSNFTLKIRSTKLEDSAMYFCASRRGLKGNQPQHFGDGTRLSIL.

The chain uses TRBV19 and TRBJ2-1, with D tentatively TRBD2 (5 bases). The V and J ends lost 6 bases and 11 bases respectively, with 20 bases between them. The CDR3 sequence is 14 residues long. Germline V gives CDR1 LNHDA, CDR2 SQIVND (reference sequence). The CDR3 sequence is CASSMGRGSGQQFF. Written as DNA, the CDR3 is TGTGCCAGTAGCATGGGGAGAGGGTCAGGTCAGCAGTTCTTC.

CDR3 nucleotide sequence: TGTGCCAGCAGCCCGGGACTAGCGGGAAGGGGGCAAGAGACCCAGTACTTC. This gives the protein CASSPGLAGRGQETQYF. The chain carries TRBV7-9 and TRBJ2-5; 13 nucleotides match TRBD2. Germline CDR1 reads SEHNR; CDR2 reads FQNEAQ (reference sequence). CDR3 length: 17 amino acids. V lost 5 bases and J lost 2; bases outside the gene matches: 8.

The chain carries TRBV2 and TRBJ1-2; no definite D call. Germline V gene sequence: CDR1 SNHLY, CDR2 FYNNEI. The CDR3 consists of 12 residues. The germline V and J ends were trimmed by 7 bases and 7 bases, with 13 bases remaining between them. The CDR3 DNA reads as TGTGCCAGCATGGTTACCCCTAGTGGCTACACCTTC. Translation gives CASMVTPSGYTF. Looking up the rest from reference TRBV2 and TRBJ1-2 gives the full variable domain: EPEVTQTPSHQVTQMGQEVILRCVPISNHLYFYWYRQILGQKVEFLVSFYNNEISEKSEIFDDQFSVERPDGSNFTLKIRSTKLEDSAMYFCASMVTPSGYTFGSGTRLTVV.

The CDR3, as DNA: TGCAGTGCCCTGCTTGGAAACACCATATATTTT. Its protein is CSALLGNTIYF. The genes are TRBV20-1 and TRBJ1-3; D not certain. Germline CDR1 is DFQATT and CDR2 is SNEGSKA (reference sequence). Trimming shortened V by 6 bases and J by 3 bases, and 6 bases separated the two germline ends. This CDR3 has 11 amino acids.

This clone was recorded once. This chain links TRBV14 with TRBJ2-2; maybe TRBD1 (6 bases). V dropped 6 bases and J dropped 4 bases, with 12 bases sitting between them. The germline gives CDR1 SGHDN, CDR2 FVKESK. The CDR3 is made up of 14 amino acids. The CDR3 DNA is TGTGCCAGCAGTTCAGGGGCCATCACCGGGGAGCTGTTTTTT. It encodes CASSSGAITGELFF.

This clone has just a few counts. The V and J genes are TRBV13 and TRBJ2-7; 11 nucleotides line up with TRBD2. The V and J ends lost 5 bases and 0 bases, in that order; junction bases with no gene match: 9. This CDR3 is built from 17 residues. From germline, CDR1 is PRHDT and CDR2 FYEKMQ (reference sequence). The CDR3 sequence is CASSPGLAGGPSYEQYF. CDR3 DNA: TGTGCCAGCAGCCCGGGGCTAGCGGGGGGCCCCTCCTACGAGCAGTACTTC.

The chain employs TRBV7-9 and TRBJ1-2; D is unclear. The ends were cut back, 5 bases at V and 8 bases at J, with 9 bases in the middle. The germline gives CDR1 SEHNR, CDR2 FQNEAQ (reference sequence). The length of the CDR3 is 11 residues. CDR3 nucleotide sequence: TGTGCCAGCAGCCTCAATGGGGGCTACACCTTC. Its protein is CASSLNGGYTF.

This chain uses TRBV6-6 with TRBJ2-3; perhaps TRBD2 as D (6 bases). The CDR3 has 16 amino acids. The germline V gene has CDR1 MNHNY and CDR2 SVGAGI (reference sequence). Between the trimmed V and J ends, which lost 6 bases and 2 bases, there was a span of 18 bases. The CDR3 reads CASRQRERVFTDTQYF. DNA of the CDR3: TGTGCCAGCAGACAAAGGGAGCGGGTTTTCACAGATACGCAGTATTTT.

This sequence joins TRBV6-1 and TRBJ2-7; D is perhaps TRBD2 (7 bases). The CDR3 has 15 amino acids. The ends were cut back, 3 bases at V and 6 bases at J, with 18 bases in the middle. The germline V gene has CDR1 MNHNS and CDR2 SASEGT. This chain's CDR3 is CASSEDSGGLGEQYF. The CDR3 DNA reads as TGTGCCAGCAGTGAGGACTCGGGGGGCCTAGGCGAGCAGTACTTC.

The chain employs TRBV30 and TRBJ1-6; D is undetermined. The CDR3 loop spans 12 amino acids. Looked up from germline, CDR1 is GTSNPN and CDR2 is SVGIG (reference sequence). V dropped 8 bases and J dropped 7 bases, with 12 bases sitting between them. The chain's CDR3 is CAGARGNSPLHF. The CDR3 nucleotides read TGTGCCGGCGCCAGAGGGAATTCACCCCTCCACTTT.

This chain links TRBV9 with TRBJ2-7, with a tentative D call TRBD2 (7 bases). This CDR3 is 15 amino acids long. In germline, CDR1 is SGDLS, CDR2 YYNGEE. V dropped 2 bases and J dropped 4 bases, with 16 bases sitting between them. CDR3 protein: CASSVGEGGPYEQYF. CDR3 in DNA: TGTGCCAGCAGCGTGGGAGAGGGGGGGCCATACGAGCAGTACTTC.

This chain joins TRBV5-1 and TRBJ1-4; 9 bases map to TRBD1. This CDR3 spans 14 amino acids. Germline values: CDR1 SGHRS, CDR2 YFSETQ. V lost 5 bases and J lost 8; bases outside the gene matches: 7. Written as DNA, the CDR3 is TGCGCCAGCAGGCGGGACAGGGTCGAAGAAAAACTGTTTTTT. This translates into CASRRDRVEEKLFF.